This record covers a single TCR beta chain. 60 Vbeta and 13 Jbeta primers were used in PCR. Repertoires were generated with immunoSEQ multiplex PCR, while TCRdb's copy carries only in-frame clones and drops some. This sample has approximately 97,000 clones, with around 73% found just once. The V end was cut by 1 base, the J end by 2 bases, with 19 bases between. The CDR3 is 18 amino acids. Germline V gene sequence: CDR1 MGHRA, CDR2 YSYEKL. This record comes from a study of cytomegalovirus exposure and HLA in healthy donors. Study summary: Most donors, just over 80% of a few hundred genotyped, fell in the Caucasian-associated ancestry cluster.

The rearrangement links TRBV4-1 to TRBJ2-3; possible D gene TRBD2, 7 bases. The TCR sequence derives from a man between 40 and 49 years old in good health and CMV-seronegative. The sequencing input was PBMCs. The CDR3 DNA reads TGCGCCAGCAGCCAAGTACCCGAGGGGGAGGGTAACACAGATACGCAGTATTTT. Translation gives CASSQVPEGEGNTDTQYF.